This T cell receptor (beta chain) emerged from a study of cytomegalovirus exposure and HLA in healthy donors. Notes on the study in general: The HLA-A and HLA-B alleles of most subjects were reportedly predicted accurately from TCR beta sequences. An analysis done earlier found most TCR beta V segments productive about 87% or about 30% of the time.

The donors (healthy individuals) were bone marrow donors. Donors had nominal health at sampling but likely had unrecorded immune exposures. The PCR contained 60 Vbeta and 13 Jbeta primers. Produced via immunoSEQ multiplex PCR; TCRdb's table is partial and in-frame only. In total, the table holds approximately 58,000 clones. There are 19 residues in the CDR3. From germline, CDR1 is SGHRS and CDR2 YFSETQ. Trimming took 0 bases from V and 9 from J; bases not matched to a gene: 20. Of note for this clone: The target antigen is unknown.

Sequencing was performed on PBMCs. The chain employs TRBV5-1 and TRBJ2-1; 8 nucleotides match TRBD2. The clonotype comes from a woman under 30 in good health and CMV-seronegative. This CDR3 reads CASSLEPGTSTRLTIEQFF. In DNA form, the CDR3 reads TGCGCCAGCAGCTTGGAACCCGGGACTAGTACCCGACTTACCATTGAGCAGTTCTTC.